Presented here are 32 T cell receptor beta chains from one specimen sequenced in a study of identical twins. TCRdb reanalysed the 5' RACE reads using MiXCR and keeps one entry per CDR3 protein. This sample has about 700,000 distinct CDR3 sequences, with 8.6% found just once. This sample also appeared in a second study, on yellow fever vaccine responses in identical twins.

The sequencing sample was made of PBMCs. The receptors originated from a young woman in good health.

In its sample, this clonotype was seen many times. V usage is TRBV3-1 and J usage is TRBJ2-7, with 10 bases that match TRBD1. V lost 5 bases, J lost 3 bases, and 7 bases stayed unmatched. CDR1 and CDR2 (germline): LGHDT, YNNKEL (reference sequence). The CDR3 is 15 residues long. CDR3 in amino acids: CASSNGTGVYYEQYF. CDR3 nucleotide sequence: TGTGCCAGCAGCAACGGGACAGGGGTTTACTACGAGCAGTACTTC.

Only a few counts were recorded for this clonotype. The V and J genes are TRBV6-4 and TRBJ2-1, with 9 bases fitting TRBD2. Germline V gene data show CDR1 as MRHNA and CDR2 as SNTAGT. J lost 7 bases, V lost 2 bases, and 6 bases had no gene match. CDR3 length: 15 residues. The CDR3 protein is CASSDQQRGVNEQFF. DNA of the CDR3: TGTGCCAGCAGTGACCAACAGCGGGGGGTAAATGAGCAGTTCTTC.

The chain carries TRBV20-1 and TRBJ2-7; D perhaps matches TRBD2 (5 bases). The germline gives CDR1 DFQATT, CDR2 SNEGSKA (reference sequence). V lost 3 bases to trimming and J lost 4 bases, with 13 bases between them. The CDR3 length is 13 residues. CDR3 in amino acids: CSASPLAGYEQYF. CDR3 nucleotide sequence: TGCAGTGCTAGTCCCCTAGCTGGTTACGAGCAGTACTTC.

This clonotype has ten or more counts. This chain connects TRBV18 to TRBJ2-7; D is uncertain. Per the germline V gene, CDR1 is KGHSH and CDR2 is LQKENI. V was shortened by 0 bases and J by 3 bases, with 6 bases between the two germline ends. The CDR3 sequence is 13 residues long. The CDR3: CASSPPVIYEQYF. In DNA form, the CDR3 reads TGTGCCAGCTCACCACCGGTGATCTACGAGCAGTACTTC.

The chain has TRBV3-1 and TRBJ2-5, with D perhaps matching TRBD1 (5 bases). In germline, CDR1 is LGHDT, CDR2 YNNKEL (reference sequence). Between the trimmed V and J ends, which lost 0 bases and 1 base, there was a span of 12 bases. This CDR3 is built from 16 residues. For the CDR3, the DNA is TGTGCCAGCAGCCAAGAAAAGACAGCATCCCAAGAGACCCAGTACTTC. Translating gives CASSQEKTASQETQYF.

The table lists this clonotype with a few counts. The rearrangement uses TRBV7-8 and TRBJ2-2, with 15 bases lining up with TRBD2. Trimming removed 5 bases from V and 1 base from J; junction bases left unmatched: 5. The CDR3 is 18 amino acids. CDR1 and CDR2 from the germline V gene are SGHVS and FQNEAQ. In DNA form, the CDR3 reads TGTGCCAGCAGCGCAAGGACTAGCGGGGGGGTGAACACCGGGGAGCTGTTTTTT. Protein: CASSARTSGGVNTGELFF.

The chain couples TRBV7-3 to TRBJ2-6; D is possibly TRBD1 (6 bases). Germline CDR1 reads SGHTA; CDR2 reads FQGTGA. The CDR3 length is 17 residues. Trimming cost V 5 bases and J 0 bases, with 14 bases left between them. DNA for the CDR3: TGTGCCAGCAGCCTAAGGGGGATGAGCTCTGGGGCCAACGTCCTGACTTTC. Protein sequence: CASSLRGMSSGANVLTF. Filled out from reference TRBV7-3 and TRBJ2-6, the complete variable domain reads GAGVSQTPSNKVTEKGKYVELRCDPISGHTALYWYRQSLGQGPEFLIYFQGTGAADDSGLPNDRFFAVRPEGSVSTLKIQRTERGDSAVYLCASSLRGMSSGANVLTFGAGSRLTVL.

In its sample, this clonotype was seen many times. The J gene is TRBJ2-3, the V gene TRBV7-2; 13 bases match TRBD2. CDR1 and CDR2 (germline): SGHTA, FQGNSA. This CDR3 contains 18 residues. Losses at the gene ends were 0 bases for V and 2 bases for J; bases not matched to a gene: 5. The CDR3 bases are TGTGCCAGCAGCTTAGCCCCGGGACTAGCGGGGCTCACAGATACGCAGTATTTT. This sequence encodes CASSLAPGLAGLTDTQYF.

This clonotype showed up just a few times. The gene calls are TRBV11-3 and TRBJ2-7, with 14 bases matching TRBD2. CDR1 and CDR2 (germline): SGHNT, YENEEA. V dropped 1 base and J dropped 5; count of bases not matched to a gene: 22. The CDR3 runs 22 residues. This CDR3 reads CASSLALAGTSGSSYLGDEQYF. DNA of the CDR3: TGTGCCAGCAGCTTAGCTCTCGCCGGGACTAGCGGGAGCTCCTACTTGGGCGACGAGCAGTACTTC.

This clonotype was seen many times. The gene calls are TRBV5-1 and TRBJ2-1; 7 bases match TRBD2. Looked up from germline, CDR1 is SGHRS and CDR2 is YFSETQ. The CDR3 length is 14 residues. J gave up 9 bases and V 0 bases, and 6 bases lay outside the gene matches. CDR3 protein: CASSLDRGLLEQFF. For the CDR3, the DNA is TGCGCCAGCAGCTTGGATAGGGGACTACTTGAGCAGTTCTTC.

This clonotype was seen many times. V gene TRBV14 combines with J gene TRBJ2-1; 11 bases match TRBD2. The CDR3 runs to 16 residues. From germline, CDR1 is SGHDN and CDR2 FVKESK. V shed 2 bases, J shed 8 bases, and the junction held 8 bases outside the gene matches. CDR3 sequence reads: CASSQRLAGPSHEQFF. DNA of the CDR3: TGTGCCAGCAGCCAAAGACTAGCGGGGCCTTCCCATGAGCAGTTCTTC.

This clonotype was observed at least ten times. The chain combines TRBV4-3 with TRBJ2-3; D may be TRBD1 or TRBD2 (5 bases each). The CDR3 sequence is 15 residues long. Trimming shortened V by 1 base and J by 4 bases, and 12 bases separated the two germline ends. Germline loops: CDR1 LGHNA, CDR2 YSLEER. The CDR3 loop reads CASSQAGPGPDTQYF. The CDR3 bases are TGCGCCAGCAGCCAAGCGGGACCTGGCCCAGATACGCAGTATTTT.

This clonotype has at least ten counts. The chain joins TRBV12-3 or TRBV12-4 to TRBJ2-7; the match to TRBD1 covers 8 bases. V shed 6 bases, J shed 1 base, and the junction held 11 bases outside the gene matches. This CDR3 region has 16 residues. For the CDR3, the DNA is TGTGCCAGCAGCCCGACAGGGGCCGTCCCTTCCTACGAGCAGTACTTC. Its protein is CASSPTGAVPSYEQYF.

The chain couples TRBV4-2 to TRBJ2-7, with D perhaps TRBD2 (6 bases). V was pared by 1 base and J by 5 bases, with 12 bases between. The CDR3 extends over 14 amino acids. Germline V gene lookup returns CDR1 LGHNA and CDR2 YNFKEQ. CDR3 in DNA: TGTGCCAGCAGCCAAGTTCTAGCGAGGGACGAGCAGTACTTC. Translated, it gives CASSQVLARDEQYF.

The J gene is TRBJ1-1, the V gene TRBV7-8; D is unclear. The CDR3 consists of 17 residues. Trimming took off 2 bases at V and 4 bases at J, with 20 bases between the two ends. The germline V gene encodes CDR1 SGHVS and CDR2 FQNEAQ. In DNA form, the CDR3 reads TGTGCCAGCAGCTTAAAATTATTGGTGGAATGGGGCACTGAAGCTTTCTTT. As protein: CASSLKLLVEWGTEAFF.

The J gene is TRBJ2-1, the V gene TRBV6-5; 9 bases match TRBD2. With 0 bases clipped from V and 7 bases from J, the junction kept 13 bases outside the gene matches. The CDR3 has 18 amino acids. Germline CDR1 and CDR2: MNHEY and SVGAGI. DNA for the CDR3: TGTGCCAGCAGTTACTCGGCTAGCGGGACTTCTCCGGGGAATGAGCAGTTCTTC. Its translation is CASSYSASGTSPGNEQFF.

Only a few counts were recorded for this clonotype. J is TRBJ2-3 and V is TRBV6-1, with 7 bases aligning to TRBD1. Germline V lookup: CDR1 MNHNS, CDR2 SASEGT. J lost 6 bases, V lost 5 bases, and 5 bases had no gene match. The CDR3 contains 13 residues. The CDR3 DNA is TGTGCCAGCAGTATAGGGGGCGATGATACGCAGTATTTT. Protein product: CASSIGGDDTQYF.

This clonotype was detected a few times. The gene calls are TRBV6-2 or TRBV6-3 and TRBJ1-4, with 7 bases aligning to TRBD1. The germline CDR1 and CDR2 sequences are MNHEY and SVGEGT. V dropped 6 bases and J dropped 8; count of bases not matched to a gene: 12. The CDR3 has 15 residues. CDR3 residues: CASSSGTAKTEKLFF. The DNA of the CDR3 is TGTGCCAGCAGCTCCGGGACAGCCAAGACCGAAAAACTGTTTTTT.

This clonotype has only a few counts. CDR3 nucleotide sequence: TGTGCCAGCAGCACCACAGGGGAGGTTCTGTTTTTT. It yields the protein CASSTTGEVLFF. The chain joins TRBV5-8 to TRBJ2-2; weak D call: TRBD1 (7 bases). From germline, CDR1 is SGHTS and CDR2 YDEGEE. Trimming cost V 4 bases and J 14 bases, with 15 bases left between them. The CDR3 length is 12 residues.

The J gene is TRBJ2-1, the V gene TRBV7-3; D gene uncertain. Trimming removed 2 bases from V and 9 bases from J, with 11 bases in between. Germline V gene lookup returns CDR1 SGHTA and CDR2 FQGTGA. The CDR3 contains 13 residues. CDR3 bases: TGTGCCAGCAGCTTAGACAAGGGCCGTGAGCAGTTCTTC. This translates into CASSLDKGREQFF.

This clonotype was seen a handful of times. The rearrangement uses TRBV19 and TRBJ2-4, with 9 positions matching TRBD1. J was trimmed by 4 bases and V by 4 bases; bases with no gene match: 5. The V gene's germline CDR1 is LNHDA and CDR2 SQIVND (reference sequence). The CDR3 covers 15 residues. In DNA form, the CDR3 reads TGTGCCAGTAGTACGCGTGGGACAGGGAAAAACATTCAGTACTTC. Translated, it gives CASSTRGTGKNIQYF.

This clonotype showed up just a few times. The gene calls are TRBV4-1 and TRBJ2-7; tentatively, D is TRBD2 (7 bases). The CDR3 extends over 15 amino acids. V was shortened by 0 bases and J by 11 bases, with 20 bases between the two germline ends. The V gene's germline CDR1 is MGHRA and CDR2 YSYEKL. The CDR3 loop is CASSQDPSGQYGEYF. CDR3 sequence (DNA): TGCGCCAGCAGCCAAGATCCTAGCGGACAGTACGGCGAGTACTTC.

V is TRBV12-3 or TRBV12-4 and J is TRBJ2-7, with D possibly TRBD2 on 5 matching bases. This CDR3 is 14 amino acids long. V was shortened by 7 bases and J by 3 bases, with 16 bases between the two germline ends. CDR3 sequence reads: CASTLFLGSYEQYF. As DNA, the CDR3 is TGTGCCAGCACCCTCTTCCTAGGGAGCTACGAGCAGTACTTC.

This clonotype has just a few counts. The rearrangement joins TRBV6-2 or TRBV6-3 to TRBJ1-5; 9 bases match TRBD1. The CDR3 totals 15 residues. V shed 5 bases and J 5 bases; nucleotides not matched to a gene: 7. Germline CDR1 reads MNHEY; CDR2 reads SVGEGT. The CDR3 spells CASSTGTGLYQPQHF. Written as DNA, the CDR3 is TGTGCCAGCAGTACGGGGACAGGGCTCTATCAGCCCCAGCATTTT.

This clonotype was found many times. This chain links TRBV7-9 with TRBJ2-5, with D perhaps TRBD2 (5 bases). Trimming removed 10 bases from V and 5 bases from J, with 17 bases in between. Germline assignment: CDR1 SEHNR and CDR2 FQNEAQ (reference sequence). The CDR3 loop spans 13 amino acids. The CDR3 nucleotides read TGTGCCACCCTTCGGGGAGTGCGGGAGACCCAGTACTTC. This gives the protein CATLRGVRETQYF.

The rearrangement links TRBV6-1 to TRBJ1-1; 7 bases line up with TRBD1. CDR1 is MNHNS and CDR2 is SASEGT in the germline V gene. The CDR3 has 13 amino acids. The V gene end was trimmed by 3 bases and the J gene end by 8 bases; junction bases not matched to a gene: 6. This CDR3 reads CASSDTRDREAFF. The CDR3 DNA reads as TGTGCCAGCAGTGACACCAGGGACAGAGAAGCTTTCTTT.

This clonotype was observed many times. CDR3 protein: CASSLVQGASYEQYF. Written as DNA, the CDR3 is TGTGCCAGCAGCTTAGTTCAGGGGGCGTCCTACGAGCAGTACTTC. The chain recombines TRBV7-8 with TRBJ2-7, with 8 nucleotides matching TRBD1. The CDR3 is 15 residues long. Unmatched junction bases numbered 3, after V lost 1 base and J lost 1 base. Germline V CDR1 and CDR2: SGHVS, FQNEAQ.

In this sample, this clonotype turned up many times. The chain joins TRBV2 to TRBJ2-3, with 15 bases matching TRBD2. The CDR3 runs 17 residues. Germline V gives CDR1 SNHLY, CDR2 FYNNEI. V lost 4 bases to trimming and J lost 4 bases; unmatched junction nucleotides: 6. This CDR3 is CASSGGLAGGRSDTQYF. The DNA for the CDR3 is TGTGCCAGCAGTGGTGGACTAGCGGGGGGGCGCTCAGATACGCAGTATTTT.

This clonotype has at least ten counts. V and J are TRBV12-3 or TRBV12-4 and TRBJ2-1, with D perhaps matching TRBD1 (6 bases). The CDR3 totals 14 residues. The ends were cut back, 6 bases at V and 7 bases at J, with 16 bases in the middle. CDR3 nucleotide sequence: TGTGCCAGCAGAACAAGTTTAAGGGGGAATGAGCAGTTCTTC. It encodes CASRTSLRGNEQFF.

V usage is TRBV7-9 and J usage is TRBJ1-1; TRBD1 aligns across 7 bases. V lost 5 bases and J lost 1; bases outside the gene matches: 7. CDR1 SEHNR and CDR2 FQNEAQ come from the germline V gene (reference sequence). This CDR3 comprises 15 residues. CDR3 nucleotide sequence: TGTGCCAGCAGCCTAAACAGGGGAAAGAACACTGAAGCTTTCTTT. As protein: CASSLNRGKNTEAFF.

The sample holds a few counts of this clonotype. The chain employs TRBV7-8 and TRBJ2-5, with D hard to call. The CDR3 has 14 amino acids. With 2 bases removed from V and 1 base from J, the gap between germline ends came to 8 bases. CDR1 and CDR2 (germline): SGHVS, FQNEAQ. Written as DNA, the CDR3 is TGTGCCAGCAGCTTACCTCCCCGCCAAGAGACCCAGTACTTC. The encoded protein is CASSLPPRQETQYF.

This chain joins TRBV4-3 and TRBJ2-7, with D unclear. This CDR3 is 14 amino acids long. The germline CDR1 and CDR2 sequences are LGHNA and YSLEER. V was pared by 3 bases and J by 2 bases, with 11 bases between. CDR3 coding DNA: TGCGCCAGCAGCCAGGAAAGTGGAACCTACGAGCAGTACTTC. Its protein product is CASSQESGTYEQYF.